This T cell receptor beta chain was found in a study of shared T cell receptors in the human thymus. The CDR3 runs to 13 residues. Germline values: CDR1 SGHAT, CDR2 FQNNGV. V lost 3 bases and J 7 bases, leaving 13 bases between the germline ends. Assay: immunoSEQ multiplex PCR; the TCRdb copy retains only in-frame clones and omits some. Of roughly 710,000 clones in the sample, 75% to 90% are singletons; the top ten hold under 0.012%. The sample also formed part of further work on human thymus T cells. From that paper: Donors consisted of healthy Finnish infants (having corrective surgery for congenital heart defects). Resections obtained during corrective heart surgery supplied the thymus tissue. Thymic and blood repertoires appeared to display a bias in their usage of V and J genes. Related studies found that unrelated individuals share highly overlapping thymic repertoires.

V is TRBV11-2 and J is TRBJ2-7; D not resolved. Sequences were obtained from thymocytes. This clonotype originated in a girl under three years old with a congenital heart defect. The CDR3 spells CASSFVVAWEQYF. The CDR3 DNA reads as TGTGCCAGCAGCTTTGTAGTAGCTTGGGAGCAGTACTTC.